A single sample is the source of the 14 T cell receptor beta chains below, sequenced in a study of blood T cell repertoires in COVID-19. Libraries were prepared by immunoSEQ multiplex PCR; TCRdb keeps only in-frame clonotypes and omits some of them. The repertoire has about 100,000 clones, 85% to 90% of them found once; the top ten carry approximately 5.1%. The sequencing sample was made of peripheral blood. The receptors come from a human donor in a cohort sampled during active COVID-19.

The chain uses TRBV6-4 and TRBJ1-5, with D possibly being TRBD1 (6 bases). V was trimmed by 8 bases and J by 3 bases, leaving 14 bases between them. CDR3 size: 14 residues. Germline assignment: CDR1 MRHNA and CDR2 SNTAGT. CDR3 sequence (DNA): TGTGCCAGCGATCAGGGGACATCCAATCAGCCCCAGCATTTT. It yields the protein CASDQGTSNQPQHF.

V gene TRBV19 combines with J gene TRBJ1-2; no clear D gene. This CDR3 comprises 16 residues. From germline, CDR1 is LNHDA and CDR2 SQIVND (reference sequence). Trimming cost V 3 bases and J 0 bases, with 14 bases left between them. CDR3 in DNA: TGTGCCAGTAGTATTTATTCGCGAGGAGCTAACTATGGCTACACCTTC. This sequence encodes CASSIYSRGANYGYTF.

The V and J genes are TRBV10-3 and TRBJ1-5; 10 bases align to TRBD1. J gave up 5 bases and V 4 bases, and 8 bases lay outside the gene matches. The CDR3 contains 16 residues. Germline CDR1 reads ENHRY; CDR2 reads SYGVKD. The CDR3 here is CAISAKGTGAHQPQHF. The DNA of the CDR3 is TGTGCCATCAGTGCAAAGGGGACAGGGGCGCATCAGCCCCAGCATTTT.

The genes are TRBV6-6 and TRBJ1-6; D remains unclear. Germline assignment: CDR1 MNHNY and CDR2 SVGAGI (reference sequence). The germline V and J ends were trimmed by 4 bases and 7 bases, with 8 bases remaining between them. This CDR3 region has 13 residues. The CDR3 DNA sequence: TGTGCCAGCAGTTCCACGGGGAATTCACCCCTCCACTTT. Its translation: CASSSTGNSPLHF.

Only a few counts were recorded for this clone. The chain combines TRBV28 with TRBJ2-2, with 10 bases matching TRBD1. V was pared by 5 bases and J by 5 bases, with 5 bases of the junction left unmatched. The germline V gene encodes CDR1 MDHEN and CDR2 SYDVKM. This CDR3 contains 15 residues. In nucleotides, the CDR3 is TGTGCCAGCAGTGGGGGACAGGGGAATACCGGGGAGCTGTTTTTT. Translation gives CASSGGQGNTGELFF.

The chain uses TRBV24-1 and TRBJ2-1, with 12 bases matching TRBD2. Trimming cost V 1 base and J 6 bases; bases outside gene matches: 9. CDR1 KGHDR and CDR2 SFDVKD come from the germline V gene. The CDR3 length is 18 residues. The CDR3 coding sequence is TGTGCCACCAGTGATTTCCGGGCTAGCGGGAGGGCCCTCAATGAGCAGTTCTTC. This translates into CATSDFRASGRALNEQFF.

In the case of this clone: One end of the junction varies from germline; a read error may be responsible. The rearrangement joins TRBV19 to TRBJ1-2; a weak D match, TRBD1 (6 bases). CDR3 length: 17 residues. CDR1 is LNHDA and CDR2 is SQIVND in the germline V gene (reference sequence). CDR3 residues: CASTIRDTGTSNYGYTF. The CDR3 DNA reads as TGTGCCAGTACTATACGCGATACAGGGACAAGTAACTATGGCTACACCTTC.

The V gene is TRBV19, the J gene TRBJ2-5; possibly TRBD1 for D (5 bases). The CDR3 covers 15 residues. Germline-derived CDR1 and CDR2 are LNHDA and SQIVND (reference sequence). The V end lost 3 bases, the J end lost 1 base, and 12 bases lay between the germline ends. CDR3 in amino acids: CASSILGGAQETQYF. CDR3 coding DNA: TGTGCCAGTAGTATCCTTGGTGGGGCCCAAGAGACCCAGTACTTC.

The V gene is TRBV9, the J gene TRBJ1-5; D gene unclear. From germline, CDR1 is SGDLS and CDR2 YYNGEE. CDR3 size: 14 residues. V lost 0 bases and J 6 bases, leaving 10 bases between the germline ends. CDR3 bases: TGTGCCAGCAGCGTAGGTCACGGTTCTCAGCCCCAGCATTTT. This codes for CASSVGHGSQPQHF.

The CDR3 protein is CASSKFYLAGLALEQYF. In nucleotides, the CDR3 is TGTGCCAGCAGCAAATTTTATTTGGCGGGACTAGCGTTGGAGCAGTACTTC. The V call is TRBV21-1, the J call TRBJ2-7; TRBD2, the table's D call, lacks a check against the DNA. TRBV21-1 is assigned pseudogene status. The CDR3 has 17 amino acids.

The chain is built from TRBV10-3 and TRBJ2-7; 9 bases line up with TRBD2. From germline, CDR1 is ENHRY and CDR2 SYGVKD. V was pared by 4 bases and J by 3 bases, with 4 bases of the junction left unmatched. The CDR3 runs to 14 residues. CDR3 in DNA: TGTGCCATCAGTGTAGCGGGGGCTAGCTACGAGCAGTACTTC. It encodes CAISVAGASYEQYF.

As regards this clone: One junction end disagrees with the germline gene, perhaps due to a read error. V and J are TRBV5-1 and TRBJ2-5, with TRBD2 identical over 13 bases. The CDR3 is 17 residues long. Germline V lookup: CDR1 SGHRS, CDR2 YFSETQ. CDR3 region: CASSQGLAGDTQESQYF. The DNA for the CDR3 is TGCGCCAGCAGCCAAGGACTAGCGGGAGACACCCAAGAGAGCCAGTACTTC.

This rearrangement joins TRBV2 to TRBJ1-6; 7 bases are shared with TRBD1. Germline-derived CDR1 and CDR2 are SNHLY and FYNNEI. There are 16 residues in the CDR3. Trimming cost V 4 bases and J 5 bases; bases outside gene matches: 8. The CDR3 sequence is CASSGLGQVNNSPLHF. The CDR3 DNA sequence: TGTGCCAGCAGTGGTTTAGGACAGGTCAATAATTCACCCCTCCACTTT.

This sequence joins TRBV28 and TRBJ1-1, with no clear D. Germline values: CDR1 MDHEN, CDR2 SYDVKM. Trimming stripped 5 bases from V and 0 bases from J, with 7 bases between. The CDR3 spans 13 residues. The DNA of the CDR3 is TGTGCCAGCAGTGAGAAAATGAACACTGAAGCTTTCTTT. It translates to CASSEKMNTEAFF. Drawing the rest from reference TRBV28 and TRBJ1-1, the complete variable domain is DVKVTQSSRYLVKRTGEKVFLECVQDMDHENMFWYRQDPGLGLRLIYFSYDVKMKEKGDIPEGYSVSREKKERFSLILESASTNQTSMYLCASSEKMNTEAFFGQGTRLTVV.